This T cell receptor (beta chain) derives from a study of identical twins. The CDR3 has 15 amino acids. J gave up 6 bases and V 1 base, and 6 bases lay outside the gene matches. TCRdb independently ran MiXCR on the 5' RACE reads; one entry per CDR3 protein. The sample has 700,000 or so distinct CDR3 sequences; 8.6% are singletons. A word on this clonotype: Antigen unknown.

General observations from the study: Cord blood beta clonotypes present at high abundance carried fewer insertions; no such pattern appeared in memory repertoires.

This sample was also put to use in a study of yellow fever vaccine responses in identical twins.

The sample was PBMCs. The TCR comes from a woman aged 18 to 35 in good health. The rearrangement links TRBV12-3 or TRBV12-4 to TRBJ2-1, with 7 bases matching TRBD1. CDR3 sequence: CASSLDRGSPNEQFF. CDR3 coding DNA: TGTGCCAGCAGTTTAGACAGGGGCAGCCCCAATGAGCAGTTCTTC.